The clone carrying this TCR beta chain was counted once. A much larger clonotype is one base distant, so this may be a read error. The study extracted blood RNA from unsorted whole blood and also extracted germline DNA. The CDR3 is 16 amino acids. Germline trimming cut 4 bases from V and 5 bases from J; bases unmatched to any gene: 9. The data originate from a study of tumor-infiltrating lymphocytes in primary liver carcinoma. About the study: Donors underwent surgery for histopathologically diagnosed primary liver carcinoma.

Constant-region priming of approximately 500 ng total RNA yielded TCR beta cDNA. Libraries for TCR beta were built through three nested multiplex PCR rounds, which together made up a slightly modified ARM-PCR procedure. Rounds one and two of PCR, each of 10 to 11 cycles, were primed with TRBV1-TRBV30 forward primers and a C-beta reverse primer. TCRdb processed the multiplex PCR reads anew with MiXCR; each CDR3 protein has one entry. The sample contains some 200,000 distinct CDR3 sequences, 65% of which appear only once. The rearrangement joins TRBV12-3 or TRBV12-4 to TRBJ2-1; 9 bases agree with TRBD2. The sample was peripheral blood. This TCR came from a woman aged 55-70 years with primary liver carcinoma and hepatitis B virus infection. CDR3 nucleotides: TGTGCCAGCAGTTACTTAGCGGGAGTTTCCGACAATGAGCAGTTCTTC. Protein sequence: CASSYLAGVSDNEQFF.